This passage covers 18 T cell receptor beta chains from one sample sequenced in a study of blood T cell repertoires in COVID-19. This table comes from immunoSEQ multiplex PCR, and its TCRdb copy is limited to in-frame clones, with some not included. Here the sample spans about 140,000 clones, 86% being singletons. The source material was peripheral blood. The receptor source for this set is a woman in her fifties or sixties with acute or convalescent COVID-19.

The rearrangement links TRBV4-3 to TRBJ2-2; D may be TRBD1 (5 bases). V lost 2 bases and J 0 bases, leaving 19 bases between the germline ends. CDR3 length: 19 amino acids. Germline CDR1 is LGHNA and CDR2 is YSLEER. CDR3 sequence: CASSQHYGASVANTGELFF. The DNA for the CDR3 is TGCGCCAGCAGCCAACATTATGGGGCCTCAGTCGCGAACACCGGGGAGCTGTTTTTT.

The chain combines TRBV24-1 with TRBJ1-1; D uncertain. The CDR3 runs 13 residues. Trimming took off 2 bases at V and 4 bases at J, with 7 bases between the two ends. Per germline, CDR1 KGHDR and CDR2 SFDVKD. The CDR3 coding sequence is TGTGCCACCAGTGATTACATGGCCACTGAAGCTTTCTTT. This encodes CATSDYMATEAFF.

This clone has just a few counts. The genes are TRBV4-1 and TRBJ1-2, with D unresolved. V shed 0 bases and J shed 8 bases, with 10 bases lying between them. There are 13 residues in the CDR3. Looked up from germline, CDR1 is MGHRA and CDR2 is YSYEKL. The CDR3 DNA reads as TGCGCCAGCAGCCAAGATCTTCGGAGGGGCTACACCTTC. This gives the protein CASSQDLRRGYTF.

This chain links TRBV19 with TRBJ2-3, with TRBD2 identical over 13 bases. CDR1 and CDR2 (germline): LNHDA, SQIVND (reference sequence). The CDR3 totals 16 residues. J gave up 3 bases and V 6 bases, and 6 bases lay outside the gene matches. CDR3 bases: TGTGCCAGTAGCCTGGGACTAGCGGGGCCGACAGATACGCAGTATTTT. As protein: CASSLGLAGPTDTQYF.

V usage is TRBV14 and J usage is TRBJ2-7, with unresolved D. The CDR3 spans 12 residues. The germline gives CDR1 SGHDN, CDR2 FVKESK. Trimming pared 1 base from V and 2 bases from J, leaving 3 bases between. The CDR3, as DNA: TGTGCCAGCAGCCAAGGAGCCTACGAGCAGTACTTC. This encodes CASSQGAYEQYF.

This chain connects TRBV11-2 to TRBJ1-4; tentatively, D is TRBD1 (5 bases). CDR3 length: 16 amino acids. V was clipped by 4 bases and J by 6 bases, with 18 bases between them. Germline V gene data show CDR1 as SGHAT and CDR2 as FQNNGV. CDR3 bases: TGTGCCAGCAGCTCGGCCACAGGACCATACGATGAAAAACTGTTTTTT. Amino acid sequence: CASSSATGPYDEKLFF.

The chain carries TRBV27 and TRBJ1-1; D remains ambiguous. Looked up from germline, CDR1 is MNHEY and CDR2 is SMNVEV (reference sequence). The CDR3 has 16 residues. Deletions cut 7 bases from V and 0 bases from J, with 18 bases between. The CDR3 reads CASIRVAGPMNTEAFF. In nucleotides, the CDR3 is TGTGCCAGCATCCGCGTCGCAGGCCCAATGAACACTGAAGCTTTCTTT.

DNA of the CDR3: TGTGCCAGCAGCAAACAGAGGACTGTCTACGAGCAGTACTTC. It translates to CASSKQRTVYEQYF. The chain recombines TRBV6-5 with TRBJ2-7; D possibly corresponds to TRBD2 (5 bases). Germline V CDR1 and CDR2: MNHEY, SVGAGI. The CDR3 runs to 14 residues. V lost 6 bases, J lost 3 bases, and 15 bases lay in between.

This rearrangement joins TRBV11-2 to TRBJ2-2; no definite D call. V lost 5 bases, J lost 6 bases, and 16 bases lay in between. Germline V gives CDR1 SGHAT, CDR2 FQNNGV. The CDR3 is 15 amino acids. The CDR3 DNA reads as TGTGCCAGCAGCCCCCCCGGCGCACAGTCCGGGGAGCTGTTTTTT. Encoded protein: CASSPPGAQSGELFF.

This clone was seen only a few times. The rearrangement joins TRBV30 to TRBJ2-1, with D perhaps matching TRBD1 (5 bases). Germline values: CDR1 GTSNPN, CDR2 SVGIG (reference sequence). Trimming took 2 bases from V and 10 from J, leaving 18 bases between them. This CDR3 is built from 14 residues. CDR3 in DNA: TGTGCCTGGAGTCCTTGGGCAGGGCCATTGGAGCAGTTCTTC. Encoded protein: CAWSPWAGPLEQFF.

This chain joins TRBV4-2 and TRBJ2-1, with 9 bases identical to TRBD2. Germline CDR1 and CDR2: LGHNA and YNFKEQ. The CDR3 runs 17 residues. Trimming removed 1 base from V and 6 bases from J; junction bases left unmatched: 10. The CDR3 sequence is CASSQALAGGPGNEQFF. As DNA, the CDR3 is TGTGCCAGCAGCCAAGCCCTTGCGGGGGGGCCGGGCAATGAGCAGTTCTTC.

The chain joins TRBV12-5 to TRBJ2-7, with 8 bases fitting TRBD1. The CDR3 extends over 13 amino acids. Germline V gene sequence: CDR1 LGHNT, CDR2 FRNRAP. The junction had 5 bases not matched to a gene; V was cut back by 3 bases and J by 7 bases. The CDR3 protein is CASGLTGGSEQYF. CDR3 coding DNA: TGTGCTAGTGGTTTAACAGGGGGAAGTGAGCAGTACTTC.

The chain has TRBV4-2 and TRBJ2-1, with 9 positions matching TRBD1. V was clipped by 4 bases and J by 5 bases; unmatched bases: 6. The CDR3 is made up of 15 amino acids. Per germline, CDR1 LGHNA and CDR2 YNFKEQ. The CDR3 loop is CASSREWTGDNEQFF. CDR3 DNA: TGTGCCAGCAGCCGGGAGTGGACAGGGGACAATGAGCAGTTCTTC.

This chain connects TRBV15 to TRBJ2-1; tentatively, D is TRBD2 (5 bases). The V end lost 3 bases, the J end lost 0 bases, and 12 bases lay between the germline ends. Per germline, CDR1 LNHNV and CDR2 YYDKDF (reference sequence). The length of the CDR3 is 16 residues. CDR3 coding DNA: TGTGCCACCAGCAGTGACCCGGGGAGCTCCTACAATGAGCAGTTCTTC. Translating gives CATSSDPGSSYNEQFF.

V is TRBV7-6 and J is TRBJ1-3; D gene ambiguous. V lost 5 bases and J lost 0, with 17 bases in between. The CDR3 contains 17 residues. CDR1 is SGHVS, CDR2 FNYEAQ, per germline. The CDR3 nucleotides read TGTGCCAGCAGCGCCAACCGACAAGTACTCTCTGGAAACACCATATATTTT. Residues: CASSANRQVLSGNTIYF.

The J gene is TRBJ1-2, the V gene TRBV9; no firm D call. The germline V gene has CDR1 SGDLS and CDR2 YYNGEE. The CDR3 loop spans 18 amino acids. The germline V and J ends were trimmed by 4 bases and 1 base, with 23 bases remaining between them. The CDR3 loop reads CASSKTGHRPLFNYGYTF. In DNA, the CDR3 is TGTGCCAGCAGCAAGACCGGTCACAGACCCCTCTTTAACTATGGCTACACCTTC.

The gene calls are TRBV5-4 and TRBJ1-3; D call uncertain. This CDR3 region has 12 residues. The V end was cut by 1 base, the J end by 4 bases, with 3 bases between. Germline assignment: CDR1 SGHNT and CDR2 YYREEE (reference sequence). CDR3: CASSLSGNTIYF. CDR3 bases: TGTGCCAGCAGCTTGAGCGGAAACACCATATATTTT.

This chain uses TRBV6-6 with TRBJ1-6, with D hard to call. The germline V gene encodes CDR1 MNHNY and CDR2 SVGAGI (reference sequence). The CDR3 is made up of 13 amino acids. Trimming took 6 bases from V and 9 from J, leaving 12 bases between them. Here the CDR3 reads CASRHNAGSPLHF. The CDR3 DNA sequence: TGTGCCAGCAGACATAACGCGGGTTCACCCCTCCACTTT.